This T cell receptor (beta chain) emerged from a study of control samples from healthy donors and cancer patients. V was clipped by 4 bases and J by 1 base; unmatched bases: 3. This CDR3 is 15 amino acids long. The V gene's germline CDR1 is ENHRY and CDR2 SYGVKD. TCRdb's copy holds only in-frame clones and misses some; the assay was immunoSEQ multiplex PCR. This sample yields tens of thousands of clones, of which roughly 91% are seen a single time; about 15% belongs to the top ten. V usage is TRBV10-3 and J usage is TRBJ2-7; 11 nucleotides match TRBD2. The origin of this receptor is a man younger than 40 in good health. Specimen: blood. The chain's CDR3 is CAISAGTSGSYEQYF. The CDR3 DNA follows: TGTGCCATCAGTGCCGGGACTAGCGGTTCCTACGAGCAGTACTTC.